The present T cell receptor beta chain was sequenced within a study of shared clonotypes between healthy human individuals. The CDR3 consists of 16 residues. Germline lookup yields CDR1 ENHRY and CDR2 SYGVKD. Free of recent acute infections or vaccinations, the donors were healthy HIV-negative adults. As regards this clone: A read error may account for a junction end that differs from germline.

Generated by immunoSEQ multiplex PCR, the TCRdb table keeps only in-frame clones and is missing some. The sample consists of roughly 1,500,000 clones, around 98.5% of them appearing once. The origin of this receptor is a man aged 25 to 40 in good health. This sequence joins TRBV10-3 and TRBJ1-4, with D unresolved. Specimen: naive CD4+ T cells sorted from blood. Described subset: CD45RA+ positively selected. Here the CDR3 DNA reads TGTGCCGTCAGAGAGAGTCCCGTGGGCGGGGATGAAAAACTGTTTTTT. This sequence encodes CAVRESPVGGDEKLFF.